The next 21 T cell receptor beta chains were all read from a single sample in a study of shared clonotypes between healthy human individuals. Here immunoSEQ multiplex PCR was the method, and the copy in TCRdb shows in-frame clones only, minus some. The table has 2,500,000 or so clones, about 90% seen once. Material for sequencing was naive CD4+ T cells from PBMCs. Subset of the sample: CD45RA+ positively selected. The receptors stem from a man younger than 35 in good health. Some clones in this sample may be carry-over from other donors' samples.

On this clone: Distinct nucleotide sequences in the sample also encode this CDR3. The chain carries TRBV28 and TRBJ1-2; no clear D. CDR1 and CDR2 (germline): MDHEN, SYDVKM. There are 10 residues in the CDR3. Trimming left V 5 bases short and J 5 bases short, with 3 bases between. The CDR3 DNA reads TGTGCCAGCAGTGGATATGGCTACACCTTC. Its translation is CASSGYGYTF.

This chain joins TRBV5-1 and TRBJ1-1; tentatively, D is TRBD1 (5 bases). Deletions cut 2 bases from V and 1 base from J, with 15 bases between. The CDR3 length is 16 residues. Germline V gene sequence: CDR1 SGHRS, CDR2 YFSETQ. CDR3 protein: CASSLVAGTENTEAFF. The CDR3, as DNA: TGCGCCAGCAGCTTAGTGGCGGGGACCGAGAACACTGAAGCTTTCTTT.

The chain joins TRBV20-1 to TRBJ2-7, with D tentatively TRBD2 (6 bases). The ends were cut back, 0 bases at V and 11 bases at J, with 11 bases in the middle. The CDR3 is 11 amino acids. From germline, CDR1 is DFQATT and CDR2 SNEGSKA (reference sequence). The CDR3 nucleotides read TGCAGTGCTAGAGAGGCGGGAACGGAGTACTTC. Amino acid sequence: CSAREAGTEYF.

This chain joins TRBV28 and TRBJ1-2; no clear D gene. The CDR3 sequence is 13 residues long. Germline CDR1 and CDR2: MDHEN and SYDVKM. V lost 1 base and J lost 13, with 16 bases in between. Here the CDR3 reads CASSLLAAPQFTF. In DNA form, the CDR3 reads TGTGCCAGCAGTTTATTGGCAGCCCCCCAGTTCACCTTC.

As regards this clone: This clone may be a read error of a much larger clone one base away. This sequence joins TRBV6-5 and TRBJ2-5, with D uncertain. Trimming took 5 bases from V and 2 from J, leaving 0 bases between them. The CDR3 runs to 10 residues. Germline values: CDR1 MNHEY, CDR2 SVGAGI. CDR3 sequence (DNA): TGTGCCAGCAGTCAAGAGACCCAGTACTTC. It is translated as CASSQETQYF.

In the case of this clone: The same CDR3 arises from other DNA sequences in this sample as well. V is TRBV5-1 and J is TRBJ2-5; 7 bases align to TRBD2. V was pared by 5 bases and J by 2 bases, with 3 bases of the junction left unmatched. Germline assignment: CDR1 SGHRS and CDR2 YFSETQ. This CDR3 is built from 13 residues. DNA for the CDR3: TGCGCCAGCAGGAGGGGAGGGCAAGAGACCCAGTACTTC. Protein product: CASRRGGQETQYF.

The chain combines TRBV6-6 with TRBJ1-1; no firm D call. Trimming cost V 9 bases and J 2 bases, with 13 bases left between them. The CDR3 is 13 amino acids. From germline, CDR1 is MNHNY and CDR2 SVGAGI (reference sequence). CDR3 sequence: CASSSEVNTEAFF. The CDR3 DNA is TGTGCCAGTTCTTCAGAAGTTAACACTGAAGCTTTCTTT.

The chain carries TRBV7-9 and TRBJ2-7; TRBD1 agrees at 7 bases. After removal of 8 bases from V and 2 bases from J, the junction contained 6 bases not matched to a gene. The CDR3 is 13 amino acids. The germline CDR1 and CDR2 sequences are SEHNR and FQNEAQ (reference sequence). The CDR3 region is CASLWDSPYEQYF. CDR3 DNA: TGTGCCAGCCTTTGGGACAGCCCCTACGAGCAGTACTTC. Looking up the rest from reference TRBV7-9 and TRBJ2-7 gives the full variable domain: DTGVSQNPRHKITKRGQNVTFRCDPISEHNRLYWYRQTLGQGPEFLTYFQNEAQLEKSRLLSDRFSAERPKGSFSTLEIQRTEQGDSAMYLCASLWDSPYEQYFGPGTRLTVT.

CDR3 region: CASILTGTNYGYTF. The CDR3 nucleotides are TGTGCCAGCATCCTGACAGGGACCAACTATGGCTACACCTTC. The rearrangement uses TRBV2 and TRBJ1-2; 7 bases line up with TRBD1. CDR1 is SNHLY, CDR2 FYNNEI, per germline. V shed 7 bases, J shed 2 bases, and the junction held 7 bases outside the gene matches. The CDR3 is made up of 14 amino acids.

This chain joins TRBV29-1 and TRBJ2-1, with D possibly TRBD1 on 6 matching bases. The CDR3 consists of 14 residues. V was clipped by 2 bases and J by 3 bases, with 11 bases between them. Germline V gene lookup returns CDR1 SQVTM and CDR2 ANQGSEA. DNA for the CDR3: TGCAGCGTTGAATGGGGGCTGAGCTACAATGAGCAGTTCTTC. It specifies CSVEWGLSYNEQFF.

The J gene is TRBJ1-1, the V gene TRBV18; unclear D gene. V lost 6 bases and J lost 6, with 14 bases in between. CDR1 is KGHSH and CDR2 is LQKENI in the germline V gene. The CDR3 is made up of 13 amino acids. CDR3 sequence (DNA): TGTGCCAGCTCCCCAGACGTCGGCCCTGAAGCTTTCTTT. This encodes CASSPDVGPEAFF.

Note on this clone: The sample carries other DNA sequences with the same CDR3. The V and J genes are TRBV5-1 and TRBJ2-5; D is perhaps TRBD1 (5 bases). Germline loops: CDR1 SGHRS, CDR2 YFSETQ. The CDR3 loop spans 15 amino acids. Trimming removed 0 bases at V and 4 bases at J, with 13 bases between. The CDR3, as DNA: TGCGCCAGCAGCTTGGGAGGCCAGGGAACAGAGACCCAGTACTTC. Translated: CASSLGGQGTETQYF.

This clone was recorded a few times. The CDR3 reads CASSAPGQGHTEAFF. The CDR3 DNA sequence: TGTGCCAGCAGTGCACCGGGACAGGGGCACACTGAAGCTTTCTTT. The V and J genes are TRBV9 and TRBJ1-1; 10 nucleotides match TRBD1. V lost 5 bases and J lost 3; bases outside the gene matches: 7. CDR3 size: 15 residues. CDR1 is SGDLS, CDR2 YYNGEE, per germline.

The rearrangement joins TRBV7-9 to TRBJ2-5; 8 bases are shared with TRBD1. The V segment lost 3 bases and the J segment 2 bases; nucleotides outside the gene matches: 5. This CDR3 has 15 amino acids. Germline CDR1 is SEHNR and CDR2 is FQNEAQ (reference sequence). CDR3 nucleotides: TGTGCCAGCAGCTTCGCAAACAGGGGGCAAGAGACCCAGTACTTC. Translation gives CASSFANRGQETQYF. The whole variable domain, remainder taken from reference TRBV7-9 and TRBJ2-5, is DTGVSQNPRHKITKRGQNVTFRCDPISEHNRLYWYRQTLGQGPEFLTYFQNEAQLEKSRLLSDRFSAERPKGSFSTLEIQRTEQGDSAMYLCASSFANRGQETQYFGPGTRLLVL.

The CDR3 is CASSLVENIQYF. The CDR3 DNA reads as TGTGCCAGTAGTCTGGTCGAAAACATTCAGTACTTC. J is TRBJ2-4 and V is TRBV19, with D uncertain. The CDR3 runs to 12 residues. CDR1 is LNHDA and CDR2 is SQIVND in the germline V gene (reference sequence). V lost 5 bases, J lost 5 bases, and 7 bases lay in between.

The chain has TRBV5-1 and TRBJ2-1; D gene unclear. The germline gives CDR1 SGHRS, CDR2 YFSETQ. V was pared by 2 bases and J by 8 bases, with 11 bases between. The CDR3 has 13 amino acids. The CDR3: CASSFTAQYEQFF. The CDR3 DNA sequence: TGCGCCAGCAGCTTCACGGCGCAATATGAGCAGTTCTTC.

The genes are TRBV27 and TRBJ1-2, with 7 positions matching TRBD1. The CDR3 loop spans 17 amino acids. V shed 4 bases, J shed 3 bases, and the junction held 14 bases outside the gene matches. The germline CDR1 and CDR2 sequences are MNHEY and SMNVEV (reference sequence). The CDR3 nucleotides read TGTGCCAGCAGTTCACTCTCCGGGACAGAGCCCCACTATGGCTACACCTTC. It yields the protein CASSSLSGTEPHYGYTF.

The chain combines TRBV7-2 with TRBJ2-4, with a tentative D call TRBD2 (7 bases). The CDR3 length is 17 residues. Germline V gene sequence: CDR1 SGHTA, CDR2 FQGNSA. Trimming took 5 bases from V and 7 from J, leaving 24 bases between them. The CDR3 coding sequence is TGTGCCAGCAGCAAGAGGGGGGGGCAAGATATTGGGAACATTCAGTACTTC. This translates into CASSKRGGQDIGNIQYF. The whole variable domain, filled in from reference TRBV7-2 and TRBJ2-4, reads GAGVSQSPSNKVTEKGKDVELRCDPISGHTALYWYRQSLGQGLEFLIYFQGNSAPDKSGLPSDRFSAERTGGSVSTLTIQRTQQEDSAVYLCASSKRGGQDIGNIQYFGAGTRLSVL.

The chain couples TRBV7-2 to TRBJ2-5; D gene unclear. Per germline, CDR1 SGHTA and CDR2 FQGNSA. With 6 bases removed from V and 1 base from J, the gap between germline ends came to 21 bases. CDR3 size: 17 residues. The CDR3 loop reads CASRPPETYDFQETQYF. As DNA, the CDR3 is TGTGCCAGCAGGCCGCCTGAAACGTACGACTTCCAAGAGACCCAGTACTTC.

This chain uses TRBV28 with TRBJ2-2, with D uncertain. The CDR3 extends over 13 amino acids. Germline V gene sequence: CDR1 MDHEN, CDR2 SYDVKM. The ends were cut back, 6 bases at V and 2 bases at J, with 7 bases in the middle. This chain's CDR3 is CASSPLNTGELFF. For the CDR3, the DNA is TGTGCCAGCAGCCCCCTAAACACCGGGGAGCTGTTTTTT.

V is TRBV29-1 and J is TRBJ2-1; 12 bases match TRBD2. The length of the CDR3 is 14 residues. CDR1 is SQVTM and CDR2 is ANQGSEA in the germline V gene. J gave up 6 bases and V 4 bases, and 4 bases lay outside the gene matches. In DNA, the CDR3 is TGCAGCGTTGGTGGACTAGCGGGAATCAATGAGCAGTTCTTC. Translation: CSVGGLAGINEQFF.